This is a list of T cell receptor beta chains from one sample in a study of CD8 T cells in ankylosing spondylitis. TCRdb reprocessed the 5' RACE reads via MiXCR and lists one record per CDR3 protein. The repertoire holds fewer than 500,000 distinct CDR3 sequences, more than 25% seen once, with roughly 0.9% in the top ten. The sample taken for sequencing was blood, either unsorted or a sorted T cell fraction (not recorded which). These receptors were obtained from a male donor with ankylosing spondylitis. Each CDR3 is given with its conserved first and last residue. A D gene is named only where the DNA matches it firmly. Where a row states a size, it is once, few, many or the class of an expanded clone; other rows omit it.

few,.,TRBJ2-2,TRBV3-1,TGTGCCAGCAGCCAAGGGCGAGCCTACACCGGGGAGCTGTTTTTT,CASSQGRAYTGELFF
.,TRBD2,TRBJ2-2,TRBV2,TGTGCCAGCACCAAGGGAGGGGCCATAAGGAACACCGGGGAGCTGTTTTTT,CASTKGGAIRNTGELFF
few,.,TRBJ1-3,TRBV4-1,TGCGCCAGCAGCCAAGGAGCTCAGTTTGGAAACACCATATATTTT,CASSQGAQFGNTIYF
.,TRBD1,TRBJ1-5,TRBV11-2,TGTGCCAGCAGCTTGTTAGACAGGGACCTTTGGGATAATCAGCCCCAGCATTTT,CASSLLDRDLWDNQPQHF
.,TRBD2,TRBJ2-1,TRBV7-9,TGTGCCAGCAGCGTAGAGGGCGGGAGGAAACATGAGCAGTTCTTC,CASSVEGGRKHEQFF
.,TRBD1,TRBJ1-2,TRBV4-1,TGCGCCAGCAGCCAAACCCCCGGACAGGGGCCGGTCTTGGGCACCTTC,CASSQTPGQGPVLGTF
many,TRBD1,TRBJ2-2,TRBV4-2,TGTGCCAGCAGCCAAGATTGGGGACAGGGCGGGGAGCTGTTTTTT,CASSQDWGQGGELFF
few,.,TRBJ2-1,TRBV12-3/TRBV12-4,TGTGCCAGCACTACTACTCCGACGGGTTACAATGAGCAGTTCTTC,CASTTTPTGYNEQFF
few,TRBD2,TRBJ2-1,TRBV29-1,TGCAGCGTTGAAGAGGGTACGGGAGGTGTCTACAATGAGCAGTTCTTC,CSVEEGTGGVYNEQFF
.,.,TRBJ1-1,TRBV29-1,TGCAGCGCCACCAGGACAATTAACACTGAAGCTTTCTTT,CSATRTINTEAFF
.,.,TRBJ1-4,TRBV4-2,TGTGCCAGCAGCCAAGATGGGTACAGTGAAAAACTGTTTTTT,CASSQDGYSEKLFF
.,.,TRBJ2-2,TRBV3-1,TGTGCCAGCAGCCAAGGGGTTACGAACACCGGGGAGCTGTTTTTT,CASSQGVTNTGELFF
.,.,TRBJ2-1,TRBV20-1,TGCAGTGCTCCCGTGGGGCCCGGGGACAATGAGCAGTTCTTT,CSAPVGPGDNEQFF
.,.,TRBJ2-3,TRBV7-2,TGTGCCAGCAGCCAAAACCCCCTCTTCACAGATACGCAGTATTTT,CASSQNPLFTDTQYF
.,TRBD2,TRBJ2-7,TRBV18,TGTGCCAGCTCACCACCGGGACTAGCATACGAGCAGTACTTC,CASSPPGLAYEQYF
.,TRBD2,TRBJ2-1,TRBV12-3/TRBV12-4,TGTGCCAGCAGTTTTATGAGCGGGAGATTTGAGCAGTTCTTC,CASSFMSGRFEQFF
.,.,TRBJ2-7,TRBV5-1,TGCGCCAGCAGCTTAGGATACCGGGACGGAATATACGAGCAGTACTTC,CASSLGYRDGIYEQYF
.,.,TRBJ1-1,TRBV7-2,TGTGCCAGCAGCTTAGTGCAGGGGATCACTGAAGCTTTCTTT,CASSLVQGITEAFF
.,TRBD1,TRBJ1-5,TRBV20-1,TGCAGTGCTTTACAGGGGCACTTGTTCGGGGGCAATCAGCCCCAGCATTTT,CSALQGHLFGGNQPQHF
many,TRBD2,TRBJ2-1,TRBV5-1,TGCGCCAGCAGCTTGGCCGGGGGGGCCTCCTACAATGAGCAGTTCTTC,CASSLAGGASYNEQFF
.,TRBD2,TRBJ2-1,TRBV6-1,TGTGCCAGCAGTGTCGGGACTAGCTTTGAGCAGTTCTTC,CASSVGTSFEQFF
.,.,TRBJ1-3,TRBV20-1,TGCAGTGCTAGAGCCAGGGCCCCTGGAAACACCATATATTTT,CSARARAPGNTIYF
many,.,TRBJ1-2,TRBV3-1,TGTGCCAGCAGCCAAGAATTCGGTTCGGGCTACACCTTC,CASSQEFGSGYTF
few,TRBD1,TRBJ2-7,TRBV12-3/TRBV12-4,TGTGCCAGCAGTTTCAGAGGACAGGGGCTTGACGAGCAGTACTTC,CASSFRGQGLDEQYF
.,.,TRBJ1-1,TRBV12-3/TRBV12-4,TGTGCCAGCAGGATCCCGGGGAACACTGAAGCTTTCTTT,CASRIPGNTEAFF
.,.,TRBJ1-1,TRBV27,TGTGCCAGCAGTTTCACAGGCATGAACACTGAAGCTTTCTTT,CASSFTGMNTEAFF
.,.,TRBJ2-1,TRBV24-1,TGTGCCACCAGTGAGACACAAGGCAACAATGAGCAGTTCTTC,CATSETQGNNEQFF
few,TRBD1,TRBJ1-3,TRBV7-9,TGTGCCAGCAGCTTAGGACAGGGCCTTGGAAACACCATATATTTT,CASSLGQGLGNTIYF
.,TRBD1,TRBJ2-5,TRBV24-1,TGTGCCACCAGTGATCCCTGGACAGGGATGGAGACCCAGTACTTC,CATSDPWTGMETQYF
.,TRBD1,TRBJ2-5,TRBV25-1,TGTGCCAGCAGTGATACCGGGACAGGGGGCGAAGAGACCCAGTACTTC,CASSDTGTGGEETQYF
few,.,TRBJ1-5,TRBV27,TGTGCCAGCAGTTTAGGTCGGGGAGGTGAACAGCCCCAGCATTTT,CASSLGRGGEQPQHF
many,TRBD1,TRBJ2-7,TRBV15,TGTGCCACCAGCAGAGACCCTGGACAGGCTTACGAGCAGTACTTC,CATSRDPGQAYEQYF
few,TRBD1,TRBJ1-1,TRBV11-2,TGTGCCAGCAGCTCGGACAGGGGAGCTGAAGCTTTCTTT,CASSSDRGAEAFF
few,.,TRBJ2-5,TRBV2,TGTGCCAGCACCCCTCCGGGGACCCAGTACTTC,CASTPPGTQYF
few,TRBD1,TRBJ2-4,TRBV5-6,TGTGCCAGCAGCTCCGCCGGGGGACAGGGAATGTACATTCAGTACTTC,CASSSAGGQGMYIQYF
few,.,TRBJ2-2,TRBV12-3/TRBV12-4,TGTGCCAGCACGTCTAGGGGACGGGTCACCGGGGAGCTGTTTTTT,CASTSRGRVTGELFF
few,.,TRBJ2-4,TRBV12-3/TRBV12-4,TGTGCCAGCACCCCTAGGGCCAAAAACATTCAGTACTTC,CASTPRAKNIQYF
few,.,TRBJ1-5,TRBV24-1,TGTGCCACCAGTGACTTCAGTGATCAGCCCCAGCATTTT,CATSDFSDQPQHF
few,.,TRBJ2-3,TRBV2,TGTGCCAGCAGTAACACTCTAGGGGTGCAGATAGATACGCAGTATTTT,CASSNTLGVQIDTQYF
.,TRBD1,TRBJ1-5,TRBV6-5,TGTGCCAGCAGCTTAGACAGGGGCCGGTGGGCCCAGCATTTT,CASSLDRGRWAQHF
few,.,TRBJ1-1,TRBV7-2,TGTGCCAGCAGCTTAGGAATGACCGGTAACACTGAAGCTTTCTTT,CASSLGMTGNTEAFF
.,.,TRBJ2-7,TRBV20-1,TGCAGTGCTAGAGCCCCAGACGAGCAGTACTTC,CSARAPDEQYF
.,TRBD1,TRBJ1-4,TRBV7-8,TGTGCCAGCAGCTTAGGGGGGACAGGGGGCGATGAAAAACTGTTTTTT,CASSLGGTGGDEKLFF
.,.,TRBJ2-7,TRBV10-3,TGTGCCACCTCCGGGCCCCCCCCGTACGAGCAGTACTTC,CATSGPPPYEQYF
.,TRBD1,TRBJ2-1,TRBV15,TGTGCCACCAGCAGTCGGGGGACAGGGAACTCCTACAATGAGCAGTTCTTC,CATSSRGTGNSYNEQFF
.,TRBD2,TRBJ2-1,TRBV28,TGTGCCAGCAGTCCCGCGGGAGAGGTCTACAATGAGCAGTTCTTC,CASSPAGEVYNEQFF
few,TRBD1,TRBJ1-5,TRBV12-3/TRBV12-4,TGTGCCAGCAGCCGTGAACAGGGGGCATCGATCGGCAATCAGCCCCAGCATTTT,CASSREQGASIGNQPQHF
once,.,TRBJ1-2,TRBV7-2,TGTGCCAGCAGCTTAGTGGAAAATGTGGGGGCATATGGCTACACCTTC,CASSLVENVGAYGYTF
few,TRBD1,TRBJ2-6,TRBV2,TGTGCCAGCAGTACAGGGGCCGGGGCCAACGTCCTGACTTTC,CASSTGAGANVLTF
.,.,TRBJ2-3,TRBV15,TGTGCCACCAGCAGACTTGCTCTCCAAGATACGCAGTATTTT,CATSRLALQDTQYF
.,.,TRBJ2-7,TRBV7-2,TGTGCCAGCAGCTTAGTTTCGGCCGACGGAGAGCAGTACTTC,CASSLVSADGEQYF
many,.,TRBJ2-5,TRBV5-1,TGCGCCAGCAGCTTAGGGGGAGGAGAGACCCAGTACTTC,CASSLGGGETQYF
.,.,TRBJ2-1,TRBV24-1,TGTGCCACCAGTGCTGAGGACGGGATAACGGCCGAGCAGTTCTTC,CATSAEDGITAEQFF
.,.,TRBJ1-4,TRBV4-2,TGTGCCAGCAGCCAAGATGGGGGAAATGAAAAACTGTTTTTT,CASSQDGGNEKLFF
.,.,TRBJ2-7,TRBV18,TGTGCCAGCTCACCAGCCGGGACGGAGGAGCAGTACTTC,CASSPAGTEEQYF
.,.,TRBJ2-7,TRBV5-1,TGCGCCAGCAGCCTGGCCGAGACGGGCCCCCCCTACGAGCAGTACTTC,CASSLAETGPPYEQYF